Shown below are 5 T cell receptor beta chains from a single sample sequenced in a study of control samples from healthy donors and cancer patients. Sequenced by immunoSEQ multiplex PCR; TCRdb stores in-frame clones only, minus some. The sample shows 150,000 or so clones, approximately 93% of them seen only once. The sequenced sample consisted of blood. Receptors were obtained from a man younger than 35 in good health.

V usage is TRBV5-1 and J usage is TRBJ2-1, with 9 bases aligning to TRBD2. With V trimmed by 3 bases and J by 2 bases, 9 bases remained unmatched. The CDR3 has 17 amino acids. Germline V gene lookup returns CDR1 SGHRS and CDR2 YFSETQ. The CDR3 sequence: CASSWTLSGGTYNEQFF. The DNA of the CDR3 is TGCGCCAGCAGCTGGACCCTCAGCGGGGGGACCTACAATGAGCAGTTCTTC.

The chain carries TRBV9 and TRBJ2-3; D is unclear. The V end lost 0 bases, the J end lost 11 bases, and 16 bases lay between the germline ends. This CDR3 spans 14 amino acids. Germline V CDR1 and CDR2: SGDLS, YYNGEE. The CDR3 reads CASSVGALGSEQYF. CDR3 sequence (DNA): TGTGCCAGCAGCGTAGGGGCACTCGGCTCTGAGCAGTATTTT.

This clone was counted a single time. V gene TRBV29-1 combines with J gene TRBJ2-7, with D perhaps TRBD1 (6 bases). From germline, CDR1 is SQVTM and CDR2 ANQGSEA. V lost 2 bases and J 2 bases, leaving 7 bases between the germline ends. The CDR3 is 12 residues long. The CDR3 region is CSVEYRAYEQYF. DNA for the CDR3: TGCAGCGTTGAATACAGGGCCTACGAGCAGTACTTC.

The chain is built from TRBV12-3 or TRBV12-4 and TRBJ1-4, with unresolved D. V shed 6 bases and J shed 8 bases, with 10 bases lying between them. There are 12 residues in the CDR3. The CDR3 region has the DNA TGTGCCAGCAGGACCCCTTACGAAAAACTGTTTTTT. Amino acids: CASRTPYEKLFF.

The chain recombines TRBV6-1 with TRBJ2-7; D might be TRBD2 (5 bases). Germline CDR1 reads MNHNS; CDR2 reads SASEGT. This CDR3 has 16 residues. Trimming removed 2 bases at V and 0 bases at J, with 14 bases between. This CDR3 reads CASSEKGLESSYEQYF. The CDR3, as DNA: TGTGCCAGCAGTGAAAAAGGACTCGAAAGCTCCTACGAGCAGTACTTC.